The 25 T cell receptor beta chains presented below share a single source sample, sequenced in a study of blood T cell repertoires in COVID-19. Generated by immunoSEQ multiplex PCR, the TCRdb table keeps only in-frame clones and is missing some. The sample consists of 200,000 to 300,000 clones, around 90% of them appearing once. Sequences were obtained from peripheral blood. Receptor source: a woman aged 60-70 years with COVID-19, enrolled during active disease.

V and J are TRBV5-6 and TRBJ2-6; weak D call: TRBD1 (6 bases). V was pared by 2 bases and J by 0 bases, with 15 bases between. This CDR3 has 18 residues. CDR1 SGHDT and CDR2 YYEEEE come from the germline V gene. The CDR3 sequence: CASSLGFAGVSGANVLTF. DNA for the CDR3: TGTGCCAGCAGCTTAGGCTTCGCAGGGGTCTCTGGGGCCAACGTCCTGACTTTC.

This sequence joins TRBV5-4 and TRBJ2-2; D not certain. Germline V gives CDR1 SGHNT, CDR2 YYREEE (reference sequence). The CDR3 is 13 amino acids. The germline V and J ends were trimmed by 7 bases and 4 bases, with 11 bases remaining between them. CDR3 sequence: CASGLVGTGELFF. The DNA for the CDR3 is TGTGCCAGCGGCCTAGTTGGCACCGGGGAGCTGTTTTTT.

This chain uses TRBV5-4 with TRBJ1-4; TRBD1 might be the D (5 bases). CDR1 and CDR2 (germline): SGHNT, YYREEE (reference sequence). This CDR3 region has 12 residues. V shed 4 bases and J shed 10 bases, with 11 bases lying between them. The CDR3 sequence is CASSGAAGKLFF. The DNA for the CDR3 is TGTGCCAGCAGCGGGGCCGCTGGAAAACTGTTTTTT.

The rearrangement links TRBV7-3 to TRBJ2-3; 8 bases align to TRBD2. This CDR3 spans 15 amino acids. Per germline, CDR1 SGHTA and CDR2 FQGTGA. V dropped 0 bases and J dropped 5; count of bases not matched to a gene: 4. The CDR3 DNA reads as TGTGCCAGCAGCTTAACGAGGGCGGGAGGAGATACGCAGTATTTT. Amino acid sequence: CASSLTRAGGDTQYF.

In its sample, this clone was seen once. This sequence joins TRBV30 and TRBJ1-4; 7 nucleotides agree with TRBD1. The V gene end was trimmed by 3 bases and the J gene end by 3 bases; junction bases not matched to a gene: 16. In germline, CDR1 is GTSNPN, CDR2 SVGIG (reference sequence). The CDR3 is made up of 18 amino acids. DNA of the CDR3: TGTGCCTGGAGCTGGAGGAGCCTGACAGGGACGGCTAATGAAAAACTGTTTTTT. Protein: CAWSWRSLTGTANEKLFF.

CDR3 DNA sequence: TGTGCCAGTAGTATCTACACAGGGGCCTCCACAGATACGCAGTATTTT. Its translation: CASSIYTGASTDTQYF. The genes are TRBV19 and TRBJ2-3; 7 nucleotides line up with TRBD1. Trimming removed 3 bases from V and 2 bases from J; junction bases left unmatched: 8. Germline values: CDR1 LNHDA, CDR2 SQIVND (reference sequence). The CDR3 consists of 16 residues.

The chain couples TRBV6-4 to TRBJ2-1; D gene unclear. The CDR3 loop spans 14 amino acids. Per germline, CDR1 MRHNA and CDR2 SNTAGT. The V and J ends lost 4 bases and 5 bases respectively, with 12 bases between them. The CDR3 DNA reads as TGTGCCAGCAGTGCCGGTAGCTTCCACAATGAGCAGTTCTTC. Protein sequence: CASSAGSFHNEQFF.

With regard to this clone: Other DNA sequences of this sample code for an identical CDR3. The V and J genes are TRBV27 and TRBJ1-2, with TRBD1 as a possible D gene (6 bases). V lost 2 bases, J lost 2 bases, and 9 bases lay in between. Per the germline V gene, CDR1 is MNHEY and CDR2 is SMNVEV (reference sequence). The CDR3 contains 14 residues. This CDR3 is CASSLRGGNYGYTF. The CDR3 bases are TGTGCCAGCAGTTTAAGGGGGGGAAACTATGGCTACACCTTC.

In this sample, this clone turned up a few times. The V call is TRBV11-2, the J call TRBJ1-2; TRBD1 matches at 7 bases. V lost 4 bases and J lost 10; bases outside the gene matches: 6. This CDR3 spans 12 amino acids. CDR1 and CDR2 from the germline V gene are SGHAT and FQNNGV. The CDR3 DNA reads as TGTGCCAGCAGCTGGGGGACAGTCGCCTACACCTTC. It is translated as CASSWGTVAYTF. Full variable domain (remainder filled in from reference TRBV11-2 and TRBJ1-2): EAGVAQSPRYKIIEKRQSVAFWCNPISGHATLYWYQQILGQGPKLLIQFQNNGVVDDSQLPKDRFSAERLKGVDSTLKIQPAKLEDSAVYLCASSWGTVAYTFGSGTRLTVV.

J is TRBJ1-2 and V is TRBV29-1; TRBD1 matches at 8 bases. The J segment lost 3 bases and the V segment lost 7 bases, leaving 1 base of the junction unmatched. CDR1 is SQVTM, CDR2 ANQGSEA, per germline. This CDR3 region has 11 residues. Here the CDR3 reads CSATGDYGYTF. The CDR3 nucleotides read TGCAGCGCGACAGGGGACTATGGCTACACCTTC.

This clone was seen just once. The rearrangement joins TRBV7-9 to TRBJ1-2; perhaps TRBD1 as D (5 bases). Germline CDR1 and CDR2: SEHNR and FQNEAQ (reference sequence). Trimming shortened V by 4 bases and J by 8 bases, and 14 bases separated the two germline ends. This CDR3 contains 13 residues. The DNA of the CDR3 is TGTGCCAGCAGCTCGCAGGGAGGGGACGGCTACACCTTC. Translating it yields CASSSQGGDGYTF.

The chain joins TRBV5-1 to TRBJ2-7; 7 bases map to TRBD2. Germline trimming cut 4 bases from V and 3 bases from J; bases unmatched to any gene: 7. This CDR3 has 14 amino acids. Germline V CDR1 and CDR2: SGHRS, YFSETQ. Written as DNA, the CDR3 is TGCGCCAGCAGCACCCGGACTAGTAGCTACGAGCAGTACTTC. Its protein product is CASSTRTSSYEQYF. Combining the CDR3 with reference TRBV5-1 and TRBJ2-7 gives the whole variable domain KAGVTQTPRYLIKTRGQQVTLSCSPISGHRSVSWYQQTPGQGLQFLFEYFSETQRNKGNFPGRFSGRQFSNSRSEMNVSTLELGDSALYLCASSTRTSSYEQYFGPGTRLTVT.

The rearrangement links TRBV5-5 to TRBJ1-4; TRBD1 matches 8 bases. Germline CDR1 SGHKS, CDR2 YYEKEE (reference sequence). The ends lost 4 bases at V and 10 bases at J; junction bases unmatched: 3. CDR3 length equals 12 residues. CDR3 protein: CASSQTGGKLFF. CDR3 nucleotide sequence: TGTGCCAGCAGCCAAACAGGGGGAAAACTGTTTTTT.

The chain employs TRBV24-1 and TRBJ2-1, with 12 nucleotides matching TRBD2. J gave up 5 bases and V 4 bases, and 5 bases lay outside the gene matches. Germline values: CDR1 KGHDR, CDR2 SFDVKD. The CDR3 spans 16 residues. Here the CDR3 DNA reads TGTGCCACCAGTGACCCCGGACTAGCGGGGCACAATGAGCAGTTCTTC. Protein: CATSDPGLAGHNEQFF.

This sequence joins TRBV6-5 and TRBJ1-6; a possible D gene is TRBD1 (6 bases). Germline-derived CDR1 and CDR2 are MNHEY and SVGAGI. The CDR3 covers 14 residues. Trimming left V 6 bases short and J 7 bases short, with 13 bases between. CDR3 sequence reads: CASRAGTTNSPLHF. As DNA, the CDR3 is TGTGCCAGCAGAGCCGGGACAACCAATTCACCCCTCCACTTT.

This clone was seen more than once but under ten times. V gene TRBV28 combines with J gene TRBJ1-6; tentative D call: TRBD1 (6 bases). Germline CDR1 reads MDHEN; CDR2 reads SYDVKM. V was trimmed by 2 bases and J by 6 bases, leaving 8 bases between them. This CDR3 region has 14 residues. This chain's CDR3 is CASSLLRGNSPLHF. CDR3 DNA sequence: TGTGCCAGCAGTTTACTCAGGGGTAATTCACCCCTCCACTTT.

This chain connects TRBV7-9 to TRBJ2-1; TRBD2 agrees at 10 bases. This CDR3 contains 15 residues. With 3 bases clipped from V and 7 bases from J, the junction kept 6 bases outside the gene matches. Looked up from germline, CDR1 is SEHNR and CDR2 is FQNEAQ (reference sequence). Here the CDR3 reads CASSFRTSGKNEQFF. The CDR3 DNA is TGTGCCAGCAGCTTCAGGACTAGCGGAAAAAATGAGCAGTTCTTC.

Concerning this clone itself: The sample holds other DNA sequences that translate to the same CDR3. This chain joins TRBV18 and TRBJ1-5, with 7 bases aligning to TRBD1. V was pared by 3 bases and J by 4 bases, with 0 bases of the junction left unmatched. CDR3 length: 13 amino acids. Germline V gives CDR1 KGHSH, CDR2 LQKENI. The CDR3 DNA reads TGTGCCAGCTCACCGGGACAGAATCAGCCCCAGCATTTT. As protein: CASSPGQNQPQHF.

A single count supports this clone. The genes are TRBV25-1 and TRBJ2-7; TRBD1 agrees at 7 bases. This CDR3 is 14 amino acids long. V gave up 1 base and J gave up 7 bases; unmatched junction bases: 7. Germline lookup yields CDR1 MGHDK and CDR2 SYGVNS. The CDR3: CASSEWDSVGEQYF. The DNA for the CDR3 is TGTGCCAGCAGTGAATGGGACAGTGTGGGGGAGCAGTACTTC.

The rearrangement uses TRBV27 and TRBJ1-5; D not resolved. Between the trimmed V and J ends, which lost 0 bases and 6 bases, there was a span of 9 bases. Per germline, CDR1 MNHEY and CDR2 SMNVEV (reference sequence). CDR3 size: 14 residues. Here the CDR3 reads CASSLSAGSQPQHF. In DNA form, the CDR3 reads TGTGCCAGCAGTTTATCGGCAGGATCTCAGCCCCAGCATTTT.

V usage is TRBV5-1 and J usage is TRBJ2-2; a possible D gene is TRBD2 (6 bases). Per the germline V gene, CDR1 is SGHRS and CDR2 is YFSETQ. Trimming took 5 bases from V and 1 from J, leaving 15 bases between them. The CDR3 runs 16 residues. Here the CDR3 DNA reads TGCGCCAGCAGACTCTCTCCGGGGGTGAACACCGGGGAGCTGTTTTTT. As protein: CASRLSPGVNTGELFF.

The CDR3 DNA sequence: TGTGCCAGTAGTAGGCGACAGGGATCGGAGGAGACCCAGTACTTC. Translated, it gives CASSRRQGSEETQYF. The V and J genes are TRBV19 and TRBJ2-5, with TRBD1 matching over 7 bases. Germline CDR1 and CDR2: LNHDA and SQIVND (reference sequence). With V trimmed by 4 bases and J by 5 bases, 10 bases remained unmatched. The CDR3 sequence is 15 residues long.

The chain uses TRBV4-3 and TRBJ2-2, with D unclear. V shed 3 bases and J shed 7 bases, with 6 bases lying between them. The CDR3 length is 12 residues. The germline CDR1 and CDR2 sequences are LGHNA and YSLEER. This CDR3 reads CASSHLDGELFF. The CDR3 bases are TGCGCCAGCAGCCACTTAGACGGGGAGCTGTTTTTT.

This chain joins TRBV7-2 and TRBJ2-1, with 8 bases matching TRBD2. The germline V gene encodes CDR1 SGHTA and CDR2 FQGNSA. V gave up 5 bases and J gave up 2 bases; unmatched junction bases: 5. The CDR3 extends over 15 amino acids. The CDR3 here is CASSRSGIPYNEQFF. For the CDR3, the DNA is TGTGCCAGCAGCCGTAGCGGGATCCCCTACAATGAGCAGTTCTTC. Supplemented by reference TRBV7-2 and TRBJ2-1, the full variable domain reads GAGVSQSPSNKVTEKGKDVELRCDPISGHTALYWYRQSLGQGLEFLIYFQGNSAPDKSGLPSDRFSAERTGGSVSTLTIQRTQQEDSAVYLCASSRSGIPYNEQFFGPGTRLTVL.

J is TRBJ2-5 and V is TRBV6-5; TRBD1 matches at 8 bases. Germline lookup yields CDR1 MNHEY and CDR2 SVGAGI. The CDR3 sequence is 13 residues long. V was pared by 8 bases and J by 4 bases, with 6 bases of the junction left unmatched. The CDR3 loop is CASQTRGRETQYF. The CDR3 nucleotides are TGTGCCAGCCAAACCAGGGGGCGAGAGACCCAGTACTTC.